A selection of T cell receptor beta chains follows, all from one sample in a study of T cell responses to AZD1222 COVID-19 vaccine. The table came from immunoSEQ multiplex PCR; TCRdb's copy has only in-frame clones and leaves some out. The sample yields approximately 140,000 clones, 94% seen once. Source: peripheral blood, taken on day 0 of AZD1222 vaccination. The receptors here all came from an adult in good health. Both conserved end residues are part of each CDR3. Fields, in order: clone size, V gene, J gene, D gene, CDR3 DNA, CDR3 protein. D genes are given only for firm matches. The listing skips clone size in some rows; elsewhere it reads once, few, many or a size class.

>.|TRBV19|TRBJ1-2|.
TGTGCCAGTAGTGGGGCCGGAGTTTGGAATGGCTACACCTTC
CASSGAGVWNGYTF
>once|TRBV6-5|TRBJ1-2|.
TGTGCCAGCAGTTACTCCCCGACAAATGGCTACACCTTC
CASSYSPTNGYTF
>.|TRBV7-8|TRBJ2-5|TRBD2
TGTGCCAGCAGCTCTAGCGGGGGTTTTGAGGGGACCCAGTACTTC
CASSSSGGFEGTQYF
>.|TRBV30|TRBJ1-6|TRBD1
TGTGCTTCGAAACAGGGGGCCTCCTATAATTCACCCCTCCACTTT
CASKQGASYNSPLHF
>.|TRBV2|TRBJ1-2|.
TGTGCCAGCAGAGTTGGACAGCCGAGCTATGGCTACACCTTC
CASRVGQPSYGYTF
>.|TRBV6-5|TRBJ2-3|.
TGTGCCAGCAGGCGTGGGATTGGCACAGATACGCAGTATTTT
CASRRGIGTDTQYF
>.|TRBV10-3|TRBJ1-6|.
TGTGCCATCAGGGACCAGGGGAATTCACCCCTCCACTTT
CAIRDQGNSPLHF
>.|TRBV3-1/TRBV3-2|TRBJ2-5|.
TGTGCCAGCAGCCAAGGCTTGCCAACCCTGGATTACCAAGAGACCCAGTACTTC
CASSQGLPTLDYQETQYF
>.|TRBV18|TRBJ1-4|TRBD1
TGTGCCAGCTCACATGACAGGGCGGGTGAAAAACTGTTTTTT
CASSHDRAGEKLFF
>.|TRBV29-1|TRBJ2-1|.
TGCAGCGTTGTACAAGGAGGTGAGCAGTTCTTC
CSVVQGGEQFF
>.|TRBV7-2|TRBJ2-1|TRBD2
TGTGCCAGCAGCCTGCTCTCAGCGGGAGGGTACAATGAGCAGTTCTTC
CASSLLSAGGYNEQFF
>.|TRBV18|TRBJ2-5|TRBD1
TGTGCCAGCTCGGACGGGACAGGGAATGTCAGGGAGACCCAGTACTTC
CASSDGTGNVRETQYF
>.|TRBV7-9|TRBJ1-2|.
TGTGCCAGCAGCTTACTACAGGTGAATGGCTACACCTTC
CASSLLQVNGYTF
>.|TRBV27|TRBJ1-1|.
TGTGCCAGCAGTCCCCCCCGACAGGACATGAACACTGAAGCTTTCTTT
CASSPPRQDMNTEAFF
>.|TRBV6-5|TRBJ1-2|TRBD1
TGTGCCAGCAGCGACGACAGGGCAGGGGGCTACACCTTC
CASSDDRAGGYTF
>.|TRBV7-8|TRBJ1-3|.
TGTGCCAGCAGCTTAGGCGGCGGTAACTCTGGAAACACCATATATTTT
CASSLGGGNSGNTIYF
>.|TRBV18|TRBJ2-3|TRBD2
TGTGCCAGCTCACCAAGGACTAGCGGGGGGAGAGATACGCAGTATTTT
CASSPRTSGGRDTQYF
>.|TRBV7-2|TRBJ1-3|TRBD1
TGTGCCAGCAGCTTAGACAGGGGCGCTGGAAACACCATATATTTT
CASSLDRGAGNTIYF
>.|TRBV18|TRBJ1-1|TRBD1
TGTGCCAGCTCAGGGGACAGGGGGCGATACACTGAAGCTTTCTTT
CASSGDRGRYTEAFF
>.|TRBV19|TRBJ2-3|TRBD1
TGTGCCAGTAGGACGACAGGGGGTGGTGATACGCAGTATTTT
CASRTTGGGDTQYF
>.|TRBV12-3/TRBV12-4|TRBJ1-1|.
TGTGCCAGCGTCAGGGGTTACACTGAAGCTTTCTTT
CASVRGYTEAFF
>.|TRBV6-4|TRBJ1-6|.
TGTGCCAGCAGCGTCCGGGCCAAGAATTCACCCCTCCACTTT
CASSVRAKNSPLHF
>once|TRBV12-5|TRBJ2-2|.
TGTGCTAGTGGTTTGCTTAGCACCGGGGAGCTGTTTTTT
CASGLLSTGELFF
>.|TRBV2|TRBJ2-5|.
TGTGCCAGCAGGGGGCTAGAGCGGTTAGAGACCCAGTACTTC
CASRGLERLETQYF
>.|TRBV3-1/TRBV3-2|TRBJ1-1|.
TGTGCCAGCAGCCCCCAGCCTTTCCTACAGGGCAAGAACACTGAAGCTTTCTTT
CASSPQPFLQGKNTEAFF
>.|TRBV12-3/TRBV12-4|TRBJ2-5|.
TGTGCCAGCAGCTTCTATGGGGAGACCCAGTACTTC
CASSFYGETQYF
>.|TRBV20-1|TRBJ2-3|.
TGCAGTGCTAGACGGGCGAATACGCAGTATTTT
CSARRANTQYF
>few|TRBV24-1|TRBJ1-6|.
TGTGCCACCAGTGATTTGGCAGGTTACCGGGGTTCACCCCTCCACTTT
CATSDLAGYRGSPLHF
>.|TRBV7-9|TRBJ1-2|.
TGTGCCAGCAGTGAAGGCCGGGTGGGGGACTATGGCTACACCTTC
CASSEGRVGDYGYTF
>.|TRBV12-3/TRBV12-4|TRBJ1-1|.
TGTGCCAGCGGGATTCCCGGGAGGGCTGAAGCTTTCTTT
CASGIPGRAEAFF
>.|TRBV5-1|TRBJ2-5|TRBD1
TGCGCCAGCAGCCCAGGGACAGGGGGCGAGACCCAGTACTTC
CASSPGTGGETQYF
>.|TRBV2|TRBJ1-4|.
TGTGCCAGCAGAAGACAAGGGATTAATGAAAAACTGTTTTTT
CASRRQGINEKLFF
>.|TRBV7-2|TRBJ2-3|.
TGTGCCACCTCTAGAACAGATACGCAGTATTTT
CATSRTDTQYF
>.|TRBV27|TRBJ2-5|.
TGTGCCAGCAGTTTATCTGACGGAATCCAAGAGACCCAGTACTTC
CASSLSDGIQETQYF
>.|TRBV20-1|TRBJ1-2|.
TGCAGTGCCGGACAGTCCTATGGCTACACCTTC
CSAGQSYGYTF
>.|TRBV5-1|TRBJ2-3|TRBD2
TGCGCCAGCAGCTGGATTTTAGCGGGGAACACAGATACGCAGTATTTT
CASSWILAGNTDTQYF